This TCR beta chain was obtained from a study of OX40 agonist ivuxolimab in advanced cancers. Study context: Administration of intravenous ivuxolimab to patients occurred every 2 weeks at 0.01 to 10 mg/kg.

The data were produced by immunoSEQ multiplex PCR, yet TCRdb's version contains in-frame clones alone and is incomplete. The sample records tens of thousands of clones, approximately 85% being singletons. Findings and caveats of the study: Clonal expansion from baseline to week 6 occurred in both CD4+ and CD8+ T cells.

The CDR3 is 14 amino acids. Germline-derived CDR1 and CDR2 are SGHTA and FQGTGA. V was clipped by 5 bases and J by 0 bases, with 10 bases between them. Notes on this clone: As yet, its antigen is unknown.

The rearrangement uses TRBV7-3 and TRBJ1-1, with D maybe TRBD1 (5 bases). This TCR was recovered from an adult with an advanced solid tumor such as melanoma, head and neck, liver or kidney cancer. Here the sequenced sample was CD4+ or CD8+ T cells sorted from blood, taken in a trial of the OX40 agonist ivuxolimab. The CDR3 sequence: CASSRGLMNTEAFF. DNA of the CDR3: TGTGCCAGCAGCCGGGGGTTGATGAACACTGAAGCTTTCTTT.